Listed below are T cell receptor beta chains from one sample, sequenced in a study of T cell responses to AZD1222 COVID-19 vaccine. TCRdb's copy holds only in-frame clones and misses some; the assay was immunoSEQ multiplex PCR. The data contain approximately 89,000 clones, about 89% of them seen just once; the ten biggest clones take up less than 5.5%. The sample here was peripheral blood, taken on day 0 of MenACWY control vaccination. These receptors were taken from an adult in good health. Both conserved end residues are part of each CDR3. Fields, in order: clone size, J gene, D gene, V gene, CDR3 protein, CDR3 DNA. D genes are given only for firm matches. Rows may omit the clone size; those that give it use once, few, many or a size class.

NA | TRBJ1-6 | NA | TRBV5-1 | CASRGTSNSPLHF | TGCGCCAGCAGAGGGACAAGTAATTCACCCCTCCACTTT
NA | TRBJ2-3 | TRBD2 | TRBV6-2/TRBV6-3 | CASSLAGFTDTQYF | TGTGCCAGCAGCCTAGCGGGATTCACAGATACGCAGTATTTT
NA | TRBJ2-5 | NA | TRBV11-2 | CASSLVGGEGTQYF | TGTGCCAGCAGCTTAGTGGGCGGGGAAGGGACCCAGTACTTC
NA | TRBJ2-2 | TRBD2 | TRBV28 | CASSLSGGKGTGELFF | TGTGCCAGCAGTTTATCCGGGGGGAAAGGCACCGGGGAGCTGTTTTTT
NA | TRBJ1-2 | TRBD1 | TRBV5-5 | CASSFGDREGGYTF | TGTGCCAGCAGCTTCGGGGACAGGGAGGGAGGCTACACCTTC
NA | TRBJ2-7 | NA | TRBV5-5 | CASSLVGNEQYF | TGTGCCAGCAGCTTGGTGGGGAACGAGCAGTACTTC
NA | TRBJ1-2 | NA | TRBV18 | CASSPTDGGYGYTF | TGTGCCAGCTCACCAACGGATGGGGGCTATGGCTACACCTTC
NA | TRBJ2-2 | TRBD1 | TRBV5-1 | CASSPGQGVTGELFF | TGCGCCAGCAGCCCCGGGCAGGGGGTCACCGGGGAGCTGTTTTTT
NA | TRBJ1-2 | NA | TRBV28 | CASSPQQDPFVYGYTF | TGTGCCAGCAGTCCCCAACAGGACCCTTTCGTCTATGGCTACACCTTC
NA | TRBJ2-2 | TRBD2 | TRBV24-1 | CATSDRTSTGELFF | TGTGCCACCAGTGATCGGACTAGCACCGGGGAGCTGTTTTTT
NA | TRBJ2-1 | NA | TRBV7-8 | CASSQSSRGQFF | TGTGCCAGCAGCCAAAGCTCTCGCGGGCAGTTCTTC
NA | TRBJ1-2 | NA | TRBV6-2/TRBV6-3 | CASSYSGQISEGYTF | TGTGCCAGCAGTTATTCTGGACAGATTTCTGAAGGCTACACCTTC
few | TRBJ2-7 | NA | TRBV18 | CASSPPQGGTYEQYF | TGTGCCAGCTCACCACCGCAGGGGGGGACCTACGAGCAGTACTTC
NA | TRBJ1-2 | NA | TRBV7-2 | CASSSLTPRGAGYGYTF | TGTGCCAGCAGCTCCCTTACCCCCAGGGGCGCCGGCTATGGCTACACCTTC
NA | TRBJ2-7 | NA | TRBV27 | CASSFSVGYEQYF | TGTGCCAGCAGTTTCTCCGTAGGATACGAGCAGTACTTC
NA | TRBJ1-1 | TRBD1 | TRBV7-3 | CASSSDRASEAFF | TGTGCCAGCAGCTCCGACAGGGCCTCTGAAGCTTTCTTT
NA | TRBJ2-7 | NA | TRBV18 | CASSPRQDSYEQYF | TGTGCCAGCTCACCAAGGCAAGACTCCTACGAGCAGTACTTC
NA | TRBJ2-7 | NA | TRBV28 | CASSPPGTITYEQYF | TGTGCCAGCAGCCCCCCCGGGACCATCACCTACGAGCAGTACTTC
once | TRBJ1-2 | NA | TRBV27 | CASSQDSLRGYTF | TGTGCCAGCAGTCAAGACAGCCTTCGCGGCTACACCTTC
NA | TRBJ2-1 | TRBD2 | TRBV10-1 | CASSDLAGNEQFF | TGCGCCAGCAGTGACCTAGCGGGGAATGAGCAGTTCTTC
NA | TRBJ2-1 | NA | TRBV3-1/TRBV3-2 | CASAPTPVGEQFF | TGTGCCAGCGCCCCAACACCCGTAGGTGAGCAGTTCTTC
NA | TRBJ2-5 | NA | TRBV27 | CASSLSIRTLSETQYF | TGTGCCAGCAGTTTATCAATCCGGACCCTGTCAGAGACCCAGTACTTC
NA | TRBJ1-2 | NA | TRBV7-2 | CASSPRDGYTF | TGTGCCAGCAGCCCGCGTGACGGCTACACCTTC
NA | TRBJ2-7 | NA | TRBV6-2/TRBV6-3 | CASSYLRGSYEQYF | TGTGCCAGCAGTTATCTGAGGGGGTCCTACGAGCAGTACTTC
NA | TRBJ1-2 | NA | TRBV27 | CASSAGTANYGYTF | TGTGCCAGCAGTGCCGGGACGGCGAACTATGGCTACACCTTC
NA | TRBJ1-2 | NA | TRBV20-1 | CSASEGLYGYTF | TGCAGTGCTAGTGAGGGACTCTATGGCTACACCTTC
NA | TRBJ2-2 | TRBD2 | TRBV6-2/TRBV6-3 | CASSYVLAGAGELFF | TGTGCCAGCAGTTACGTCCTAGCGGGAGCCGGGGAGCTGTTTTTT
NA | TRBJ1-4 | NA | TRBV28 | CASAATDKLFF | TGTGCCAGCGCCGCGACAGATAAACTGTTTTTT
NA | TRBJ2-1 | NA | TRBV7-6 | CASSRSPRAPEQFF | TGTGCCAGCAGCCGGTCCCCGCGTGCACCTGAGCAGTTCTTC
once | TRBJ2-1 | TRBD2 | TRBV10-2 | CASRSGSSYNEQFF | TGCGCCAGCAGGAGCGGGAGCTCCTACAATGAGCAGTTCTTC
NA | TRBJ1-3 | NA | TRBV6-5 | CASSLAGNTIYF | TGTGCCAGCAGTCTCGCTGGAAACACCATATATTTT
NA | TRBJ2-2 | NA | TRBV5-1 | CASSLDTGELFF | TGCGCCAGCAGCTTGGACACCGGGGAGCTGTTTTTT
NA | TRBJ1-6 | TRBD1 | TRBV7-9 | CASSSTGTGSPLHF | TGTGCCAGCAGCTCTACAGGGACAGGGTCACCCCTCCACTTT
once | TRBJ2-3 | TRBD1 | TRBV27 | CASSFTGTVNTDTQYF | TGTGCCAGCAGTTTCACCGGGACAGTGAACACAGATACGCAGTATTTT
few | TRBJ1-1 | NA | TRBV6-5 | CASSSGGGFPPEAFF | TGTGCCAGCAGTTCTGGCGGGGGGTTTCCCCCTGAAGCTTTCTTT
NA | TRBJ2-5 | TRBD2 | TRBV6-4 | CASRCVCLRGEETQYF | TGTGCCAGCAGGTGTGTTTGTCTTCGGGGGGAAGAGACCCAGTACTTC
NA | TRBJ1-2 | NA | TRBV10-3 | CAIRALANYGYTF | TGTGCCATCAGGGCCTTAGCTAACTATGGCTACACCTTC
NA | TRBJ2-4 | NA | TRBV30 | CAWMGSSKNIQYF | TGTGCCTGGATGGGATCCTCCAAAAACATTCAGTACTTC
NA | TRBJ2-7 | TRBD2 | TRBV12-3/TRBV12-4 | CASSLSGNEQYF | TGTGCCAGCAGCCTTAGCGGGAACGAGCAGTACTTC
NA | TRBJ2-1 | TRBD2 | TRBV6-2/TRBV6-3 | CASSSTLSGDEQFF | TGTGCCAGCAGTTCCACCCTGAGCGGGGATGAGCAGTTCTTC
NA | TRBJ2-1 | TRBD1 | TRBV13 | CASSLGTGIEQFF | TGTGCCAGCAGCTTAGGGACAGGGATTGAGCAGTTCTTC